This T cell receptor (beta chain) originates from a study of blood T cell repertoires in COVID-19. Germline values: CDR1 MNHEY, CDR2 SMNVEV (reference sequence). V was shortened by 5 bases and J by 0 bases, with 29 bases between the two germline ends. The CDR3 spans 20 residues. Clones were read by immunoSEQ multiplex PCR, and TCRdb kept only the in-frame ones, dropping some. The sample has under 250,000 clones; 81% are singletons. This clone has a single count. The chain carries TRBV27 and TRBJ2-7; tentatively, D is TRBD2 (5 bases). Sequences were obtained from peripheral blood. The TCR sequence derives from a woman aged 80 or older with acute or convalescent COVID-19. In DNA form, the CDR3 reads TGTGCCAGCAGTCAAAGATGGCCGGATGGAGCGACGGGGAGCTCCTACGAGCAGTACTTC. This gives the protein CASSQRWPDGATGSSYEQYF.